These 29 T cell receptor beta chains came from one sample sequenced in a study of siplizumab effects on memory and regulatory T cells. Generated by immunoSEQ multiplex PCR, the TCRdb table keeps only in-frame clones and is missing some. The sample yields approximately 100,000 clones, 94% seen once. The sequencing sample was made of Tregs sorted from blood. Receptor source: a human donor in good health.

The chain couples TRBV19 to TRBJ2-7, with 8 bases fitting TRBD2. Germline CDR1 reads LNHDA; CDR2 reads SQIVND (reference sequence). V lost 10 bases and J lost 5; bases outside the gene matches: 10. This CDR3 spans 13 amino acids. CDR3 DNA sequence: TGTGCCATACCTCAGCGGGAGAGGAACGAGCAGTACTTC. Translated, it gives CAIPQRERNEQYF.

J is TRBJ1-1 and V is TRBV10-3; 8 nucleotides match TRBD1. Germline CDR1 ENHRY, CDR2 SYGVKD. With V trimmed by 6 bases and J by 3 bases, 15 bases remained unmatched. The CDR3 consists of 17 residues. This CDR3 reads CAISAGQGRKFDTEAFF. The CDR3 DNA follows: TGTGCCATCAGCGCCGGACAGGGAAGGAAATTTGACACTGAAGCTTTCTTT.

V is TRBV29-1 and J is TRBJ1-2, with 7 bases fitting TRBD1. Germline V gives CDR1 SQVTM, CDR2 ANQGSEA. CDR3 length equals 16 residues. With V trimmed by 4 bases and J by 1 base, 12 bases remained unmatched. CDR3 amino acids: CSVVMFQGELNYGYTF. DNA of the CDR3: TGCAGCGTTGTAATGTTTCAGGGGGAACTTAACTATGGCTACACCTTC.

This clone has a single count. The rearrangement joins TRBV18 to TRBJ2-7, with D hard to call. The V end lost 4 bases, the J end lost 3 bases, and 7 bases lay between the germline ends. Germline lookup yields CDR1 KGHSH and CDR2 LQKENI. The CDR3 runs 12 residues. The CDR3 loop reads CASSQANYEQYF. The CDR3 region has the DNA TGTGCCAGCTCACAGGCGAACTACGAGCAGTACTTC.

This chain joins TRBV6-1 and TRBJ1-1; D gene uncertain. V dropped 9 bases and J dropped 8 bases, with 13 bases sitting between them. The CDR3 length is 11 residues. Per the germline V gene, CDR1 is MNHNS and CDR2 is SASEGT. The CDR3 region is CASRPGPEAFF. The DNA of the CDR3 is TGTGCCAGTCGACCGGGCCCGGAAGCTTTCTTT.

The V call is TRBV5-4, the J call TRBJ2-3; D is ambiguous. There are 15 residues in the CDR3. Germline V CDR1 and CDR2: SGHNT, YYREEE (reference sequence). V was pared by 4 bases and J by 5 bases, with 17 bases between. The CDR3 spells CASSPDPRPEDTQYF. The DNA of the CDR3 is TGTGCCAGCAGCCCGGATCCCCGACCAGAAGATACGCAGTATTTT. The whole variable domain, filled in from reference TRBV5-4 and TRBJ2-3, reads ETGVTQSPTHLIKTRGQQVTLRCSSQSGHNTVSWYQQALGQGPQFIFQYYREEENGRGNFPPRFSGLQFPNYSSELNVNALELDDSALYLCASSPDPRPEDTQYFGPGTRLTVL.

V and J are TRBV2 and TRBJ1-5; 7 nucleotides match TRBD1. The germline CDR1 and CDR2 sequences are SNHLY and FYNNEI. V lost 4 bases, J lost 6 bases, and 9 bases stayed unmatched. This CDR3 contains 15 residues. The CDR3 sequence: CASSVLRQGGQPQHF. The DNA for the CDR3 is TGTGCCAGCAGTGTTCTCAGACAGGGTGGTCAGCCCCAGCATTTT.

This sequence joins TRBV18 and TRBJ1-1; the D is unclear. In germline, CDR1 is KGHSH, CDR2 LQKENI. Trimming pared 5 bases from V and 5 bases from J, leaving 15 bases between. The CDR3 consists of 14 residues. The CDR3 sequence is CASSAGPRGTEAFF. The DNA for the CDR3 is TGTGCCAGCTCAGCCGGGCCCCGGGGTACTGAAGCTTTCTTT.

The rearrangement joins TRBV12-5 to TRBJ2-2, with 10 bases that match TRBD1. The CDR3 covers 16 residues. V was clipped by 3 bases and J by 4 bases; unmatched bases: 5. Germline assignment: CDR1 LGHNT and CDR2 FRNRAP. CDR3 region: CASGFSWTGGTGELFF. The CDR3 DNA reads as TGTGCTAGTGGTTTCAGTTGGACAGGGGGCACCGGGGAGCTGTTTTTT.

The genes are TRBV29-1 and TRBJ1-2, with D possibly TRBD1 on 6 matching bases. The CDR3 is 15 residues long. CDR1 is SQVTM, CDR2 ANQGSEA, per germline. The ends were cut back, 3 bases at V and 5 bases at J, with 19 bases in the middle. The CDR3 sequence is CSVEVGGARHYGYTF. The DNA of the CDR3 is TGCAGCGTTGAGGTTGGGGGGGCGCGGCATTATGGCTACACCTTC.

The chain employs TRBV5-4 and TRBJ1-2, with a weak D call TRBD1 (5 bases). CDR1 SGHNT and CDR2 YYREEE come from the germline V gene (reference sequence). Between the trimmed V and J ends, which lost 3 bases and 1 base, there was a span of 7 bases. The length of the CDR3 is 13 residues. The CDR3 region is CASSSGLNYGYTF. CDR3 in DNA: TGTGCCAGCAGCTCGGGACTTAACTATGGCTACACCTTC.

V usage is TRBV5-1 and J usage is TRBJ2-1; D is possibly TRBD2 (5 bases). The CDR3 is 11 residues long. The V gene lost 5 bases and the J gene lost 7 bases, with 7 bases spanning the gap. Germline V gives CDR1 SGHRS, CDR2 YFSETQ. The CDR3 reads CASRRGNEQFF. DNA of the CDR3: TGCGCCAGCAGAAGAGGGAATGAGCAGTTCTTC. Combining the CDR3 with reference TRBV5-1 and TRBJ2-1 gives the whole variable domain KAGVTQTPRYLIKTRGQQVTLSCSPISGHRSVSWYQQTPGQGLQFLFEYFSETQRNKGNFPGRFSGRQFSNSRSEMNVSTLELGDSALYLCASRRGNEQFFGPGTRLTVL.

This chain connects TRBV5-6 to TRBJ2-2; D may be TRBD1 (6 bases). There are 16 residues in the CDR3. Trimming removed 2 bases from V and 0 bases from J, with 11 bases in between. The germline V gene has CDR1 SGHDT and CDR2 YYEEEE. In nucleotides, the CDR3 is TGTGCCAGCAGCTTCCTTGACAGGACGAACACCGGGGAGCTGTTTTTT. Its protein is CASSFLDRTNTGELFF.

The sample holds one count of this clone. The chain employs TRBV6-6 and TRBJ1-5, with D maybe TRBD1 (5 bases). Between the trimmed V and J ends, which lost 0 bases and 4 bases, there was a span of 7 bases. The CDR3 spans 14 residues. Germline lookup yields CDR1 MNHNY and CDR2 SVGAGI (reference sequence). Written as DNA, the CDR3 is TGTGCCAGCAGTTACTCGGGACGAAATCAGCCCCAGCATTTT. It translates to CASSYSGRNQPQHF.

The chain uses TRBV28 and TRBJ2-2; 7 positions match TRBD1. V was pared by 5 bases and J by 5 bases, with 11 bases of the junction left unmatched. Germline lookup yields CDR1 MDHEN and CDR2 SYDVKM. The CDR3 has 16 residues. CDR3 region: CASSHAGTVTTGELFF. CDR3 bases: TGTGCCAGCAGTCATGCCGGGACAGTAACAACCGGGGAGCTGTTTTTT.

The J gene is TRBJ1-1, the V gene TRBV28, with D possibly matching TRBD1 (6 bases). Germline CDR1 is MDHEN and CDR2 is SYDVKM. V gave up 10 bases and J gave up 7 bases, with 25 bases separating them. This CDR3 comprises 15 residues. CDR3 coding DNA: TGTGCCACCGAAAGGCAGGGGACGGGGGCTCGTGAAGCTTTCTTT. Its protein product is CATERQGTGAREAFF.

This chain connects TRBV4-2 to TRBJ1-4, with D hard to call. Trimming removed 1 base at V and 13 bases at J, with 10 bases between. Germline V gives CDR1 LGHNA, CDR2 YNFKEQ. The CDR3 length is 12 residues. The DNA for the CDR3 is TGTGCCAGCAGCCAAGTTGGGGAAGGACTGTTTTTT. Amino acid sequence: CASSQVGEGLFF.

This clone was counted between two and nine times. This chain links TRBV11-2 with TRBJ1-1; no clear D. The germline gives CDR1 SGHAT, CDR2 FQNNGV. Trimming shortened V by 6 bases and J by 0 bases, and 5 bases separated the two germline ends. The CDR3 is 12 amino acids. In DNA, the CDR3 is TGTGCCAGCAGACCGGTGAACACTGAAGCTTTCTTT. Protein product: CASRPVNTEAFF.

The rearrangement joins TRBV19 to TRBJ1-1; TRBD1 might be the D (5 bases). Germline CDR1 is LNHDA and CDR2 is SQIVND (reference sequence). V was clipped by 2 bases and J by 7 bases, with 20 bases between them. The CDR3 runs 16 residues. In DNA form, the CDR3 reads TGTGCCAGTAGTATAATAATGTCAGGGCAACATGATGAAGCTTTCTTT. Protein sequence: CASSIIMSGQHDEAFF.

The chain uses TRBV29-1 and TRBJ2-7; the D gene is possibly TRBD2 (7 bases). V was shortened by 3 bases and J by 4 bases, with 13 bases between the two germline ends. The V gene's germline CDR1 is SQVTM and CDR2 ANQGSEA. This CDR3 is built from 13 residues. The CDR3 sequence is CSVEGGGGYEQYF. In DNA, the CDR3 is TGCAGCGTTGAGGGAGGGGGTGGATACGAGCAGTACTTC.

The CDR3 nucleotides are TGTGCCAGCAGTGCGACCGGGATCCTACGGCACGAGCAGTACTTC. Amino acids: CASSATGILRHEQYF. The J gene is TRBJ2-7, the V gene TRBV28; possibly TRBD2 for D (5 bases). The CDR3 consists of 15 residues. Trimming cost V 5 bases and J 5 bases, with 19 bases left between them. Germline CDR1 and CDR2: MDHEN and SYDVKM.

The rearrangement links TRBV15 to TRBJ2-7; possibly TRBD1 for D (7 bases). The CDR3 loop spans 22 amino acids. Germline lookup yields CDR1 LNHNV and CDR2 YYDKDF (reference sequence). Trimming removed 0 bases at V and 6 bases at J, with 36 bases between. CDR3 residues: CATSREGVRGRLGTGDSGEQYF. The CDR3 bases are TGTGCCACCAGCAGAGAGGGGGTTAGGGGGCGTCTGGGAACGGGAGATTCGGGCGAGCAGTACTTC.

The rearrangement joins TRBV18 to TRBJ1-1; D gene unclear. The germline gives CDR1 KGHSH, CDR2 LQKENI. The V and J ends lost 6 bases and 1 base respectively, with 15 bases between them. The CDR3 has 15 residues. The CDR3 nucleotides read TGTGCCAGCTCGGCGAGTGCCACAGCGAACACTGAAGCTTTCTTT. This translates into CASSASATANTEAFF.

The chain links TRBV6-5 to TRBJ2-7; the match to TRBD2 covers 7 bases. The germline gives CDR1 MNHEY, CDR2 SVGAGI. V was clipped by 7 bases and J by 3 bases; unmatched bases: 9. CDR3 size: 14 residues. CDR3 residues: CASKSGRAIYEQYF. CDR3 DNA: TGTGCCAGCAAAAGTGGGAGGGCGATCTACGAGCAGTACTTC.

This sequence joins TRBV11-3 and TRBJ2-7, with TRBD1 matching 7 bases. There are 15 residues in the CDR3. Looked up from germline, CDR1 is SGHNT and CDR2 is YENEEA. J was trimmed by 5 bases and V by 1 base; bases with no gene match: 8. CDR3 loop: CASSLGGDRVHEQYF. Here the CDR3 DNA reads TGTGCCAGCAGCTTAGGAGGCGACAGGGTCCACGAGCAGTACTTC.

The V call is TRBV4-2, the J call TRBJ2-7; 10 bases agree with TRBD2. CDR3 length: 17 amino acids. The V segment lost 1 base and the J segment 3 bases; nucleotides outside the gene matches: 9. Looked up from germline, CDR1 is LGHNA and CDR2 is YNFKEQ. This CDR3 reads CASSQATSSGRNYEQYF. The CDR3 nucleotides are TGTGCCAGCAGCCAAGCGACTAGTAGCGGGAGGAACTACGAGCAGTACTTC.

V usage is TRBV27 and J usage is TRBJ1-2; D perhaps matches TRBD1 (5 bases). The CDR3 loop spans 15 amino acids. CDR1 is MNHEY, CDR2 SMNVEV, per germline (reference sequence). Trimming shortened V by 3 bases and J by 8 bases, and 19 bases separated the two germline ends. This CDR3 reads CASSFRMDTEKGYTF. The CDR3 DNA follows: TGTGCCAGCAGTTTTAGAATGGACACCGAAAAGGGCTACACCTTC.

The chain joins TRBV5-1 to TRBJ2-1; D gene unclear. The V gene lost 1 base and the J gene lost 4 bases, with 6 bases spanning the gap. Germline V gene sequence: CDR1 SGHRS, CDR2 YFSETQ. The CDR3 has 13 amino acids. CDR3 in amino acids: CASSLRQYNEQFF. The CDR3 coding sequence is TGCGCCAGCAGCTTGAGACAATACAATGAGCAGTTCTTC.

The J gene is TRBJ2-5, the V gene TRBV11-2, with unresolved D. Germline V gene lookup returns CDR1 SGHAT and CDR2 FQNNGV. This CDR3 has 14 residues. V was trimmed by 1 base and J by 7 bases, leaving 13 bases between them. CDR3 nucleotide sequence: TGTGCCAGCAGCTTAGGGACCTCCCGAGCGACCCAGTACTTC. It encodes CASSLGTSRATQYF.